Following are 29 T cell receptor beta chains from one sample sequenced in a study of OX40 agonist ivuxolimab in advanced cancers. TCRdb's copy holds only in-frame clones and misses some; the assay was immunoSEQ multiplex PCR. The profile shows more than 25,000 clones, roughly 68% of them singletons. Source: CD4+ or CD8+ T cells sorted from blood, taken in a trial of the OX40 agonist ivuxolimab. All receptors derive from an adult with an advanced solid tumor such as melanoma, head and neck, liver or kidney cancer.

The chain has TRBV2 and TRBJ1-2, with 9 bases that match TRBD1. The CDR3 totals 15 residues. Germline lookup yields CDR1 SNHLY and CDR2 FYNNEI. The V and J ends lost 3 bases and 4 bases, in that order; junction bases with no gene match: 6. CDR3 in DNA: TGTGCCAGCAGTGACACAGGGGGCTCCGGCTATGGCTACACCTTC. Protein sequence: CASSDTGGSGYGYTF.

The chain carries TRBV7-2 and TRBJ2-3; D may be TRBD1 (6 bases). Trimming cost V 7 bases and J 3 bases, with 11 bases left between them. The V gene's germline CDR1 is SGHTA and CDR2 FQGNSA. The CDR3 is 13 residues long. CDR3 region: CASTLGQTDTQYF. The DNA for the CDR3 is TGTGCCAGCACCCTAGGACAGACAGATACGCAGTATTTT.

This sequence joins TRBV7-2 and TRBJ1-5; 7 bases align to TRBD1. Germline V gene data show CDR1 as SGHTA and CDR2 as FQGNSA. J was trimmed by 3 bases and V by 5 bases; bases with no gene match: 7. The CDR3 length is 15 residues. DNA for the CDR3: TGTGCCAGCAGCCTACGACAGGGTCCCAATCAGCCCCAGCATTTT. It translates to CASSLRQGPNQPQHF.

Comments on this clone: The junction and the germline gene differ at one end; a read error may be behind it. The CDR3 spells CASGPRDTNTQYF. CDR3 nucleotide sequence: TGTGCCAGCGGACCCCGGGACACAAATACGCAGTATTTT. This rearrangement joins TRBV7-6 to TRBJ2-3, with a possible D match to TRBD1 (6 bases). This CDR3 has 13 residues. Germline V lookup: CDR1 SGHVS, CDR2 FNYEAQ.

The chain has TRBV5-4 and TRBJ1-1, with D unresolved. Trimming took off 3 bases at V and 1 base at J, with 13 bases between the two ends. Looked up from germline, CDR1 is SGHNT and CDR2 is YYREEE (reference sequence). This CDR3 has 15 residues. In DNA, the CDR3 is TGTGCCAGCAGCTCGCCTCATACATGGAACACTGAAGCTTTCTTT. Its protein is CASSSPHTWNTEAFF.

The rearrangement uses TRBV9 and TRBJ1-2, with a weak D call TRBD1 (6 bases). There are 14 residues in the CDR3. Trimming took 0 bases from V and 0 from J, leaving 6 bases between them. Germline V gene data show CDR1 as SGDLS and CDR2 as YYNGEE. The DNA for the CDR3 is TGTGCCAGCAGCGTAGGGACAGCTAACTATGGCTACACCTTC. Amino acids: CASSVGTANYGYTF.

The CDR3 loop is CASSLKDQANEKLFF. As DNA, the CDR3 is TGTGCCAGCAGCTTAAAGGATCAGGCTAATGAAAAACTGTTTTTT. The chain uses TRBV11-2 and TRBJ1-4; D unclear. The germline V gene encodes CDR1 SGHAT and CDR2 FQNNGV. The length of the CDR3 is 15 residues. Trimming took 2 bases from V and 3 from J, leaving 10 bases between them.

The CDR3 region is CASNPSRGLSYNEQFF. DNA for the CDR3: TGTGCCAGCAACCCCTCCCGGGGGCTCTCCTACAATGAGCAGTTCTTC. The V call is TRBV6-6, the J call TRBJ2-1, with D tentatively TRBD1 or TRBD2 (6 bases each). The CDR3 is made up of 16 amino acids. Trimming shortened V by 7 bases and J by 0 bases, and 16 bases separated the two germline ends. CDR1 and CDR2 from the germline V gene are MNHNY and SVGAGI (reference sequence).

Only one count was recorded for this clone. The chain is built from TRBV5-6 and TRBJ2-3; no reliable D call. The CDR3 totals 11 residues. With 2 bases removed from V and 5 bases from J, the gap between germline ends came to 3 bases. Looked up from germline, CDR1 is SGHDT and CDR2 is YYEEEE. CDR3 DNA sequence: TGTGCCAGCAGCTTCGGAGATACGCAGTATTTT. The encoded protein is CASSFGDTQYF.

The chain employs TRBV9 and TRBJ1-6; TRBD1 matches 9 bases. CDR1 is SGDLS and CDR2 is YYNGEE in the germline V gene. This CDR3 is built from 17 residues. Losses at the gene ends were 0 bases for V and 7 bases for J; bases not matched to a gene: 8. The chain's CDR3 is CASSVGTGAGWNSPLHF. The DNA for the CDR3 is TGTGCCAGCAGCGTAGGGACAGGGGCGGGATGGAATTCACCCCTCCACTTT.

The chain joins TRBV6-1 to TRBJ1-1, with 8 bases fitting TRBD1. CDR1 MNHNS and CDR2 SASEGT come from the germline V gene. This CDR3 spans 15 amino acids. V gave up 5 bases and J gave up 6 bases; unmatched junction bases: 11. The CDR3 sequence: CASSPRARGHPEAFF. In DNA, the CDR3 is TGTGCCAGCAGTCCCAGGGCCAGGGGGCACCCTGAAGCTTTCTTT.

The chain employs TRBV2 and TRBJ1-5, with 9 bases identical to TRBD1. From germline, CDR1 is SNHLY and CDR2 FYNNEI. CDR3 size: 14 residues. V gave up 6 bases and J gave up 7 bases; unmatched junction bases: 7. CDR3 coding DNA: TGTGCCAGCAGCCGCCAGGGGACAGGGCAGCCCCAGCATTTT. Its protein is CASSRQGTGQPQHF.

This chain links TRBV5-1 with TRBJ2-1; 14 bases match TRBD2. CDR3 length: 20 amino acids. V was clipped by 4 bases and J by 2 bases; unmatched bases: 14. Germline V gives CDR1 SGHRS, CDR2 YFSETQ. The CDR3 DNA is TGCGCCAGCAGCCCCTGGACAGGGCGGACTAGCGGGGGGACCTACAATGAGCAGTTCTTC. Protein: CASSPWTGRTSGGTYNEQFF.

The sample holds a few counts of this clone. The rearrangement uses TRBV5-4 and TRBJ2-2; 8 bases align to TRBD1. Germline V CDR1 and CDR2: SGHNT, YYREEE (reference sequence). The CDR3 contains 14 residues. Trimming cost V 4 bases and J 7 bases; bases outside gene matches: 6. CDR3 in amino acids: CASSPGTGLGELFF. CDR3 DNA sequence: TGTGCCAGCAGCCCCGGGACAGGCCTCGGGGAGCTGTTTTTT.

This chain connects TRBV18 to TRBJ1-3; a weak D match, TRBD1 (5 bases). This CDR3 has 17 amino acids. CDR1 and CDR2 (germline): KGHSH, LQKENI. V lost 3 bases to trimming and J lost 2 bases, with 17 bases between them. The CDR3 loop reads CASSPSIGDSTGNTIYF. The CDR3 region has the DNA TGTGCCAGCTCACCGAGTATTGGAGACAGCACTGGAAACACCATATATTTT.

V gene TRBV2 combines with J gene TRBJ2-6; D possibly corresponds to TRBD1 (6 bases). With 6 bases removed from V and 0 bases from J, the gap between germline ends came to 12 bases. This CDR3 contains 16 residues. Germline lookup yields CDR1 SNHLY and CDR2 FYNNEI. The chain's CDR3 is CASRGHQSSGANVLTF. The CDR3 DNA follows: TGTGCCAGCAGGGGACACCAAAGCTCTGGGGCCAACGTCCTGACTTTC.

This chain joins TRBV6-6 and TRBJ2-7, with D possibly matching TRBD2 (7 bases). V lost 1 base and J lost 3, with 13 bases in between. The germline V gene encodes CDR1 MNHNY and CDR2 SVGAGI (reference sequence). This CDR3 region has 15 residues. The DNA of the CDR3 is TGTGCCAGCAGTTACTGGGCGGGGGCCCTCTACGAGCAGTACTTC. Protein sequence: CASSYWAGALYEQYF.

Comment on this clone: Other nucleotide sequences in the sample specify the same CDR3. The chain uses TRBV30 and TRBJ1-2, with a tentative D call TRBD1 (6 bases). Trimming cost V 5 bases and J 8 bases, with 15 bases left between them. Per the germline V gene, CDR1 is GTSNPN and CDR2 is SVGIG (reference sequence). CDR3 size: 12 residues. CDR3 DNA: TGTGCCTGGCTTAGGGGAGGGGGGGGCTACACCTTC. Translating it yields CAWLRGGGGYTF.

CDR3 sequence: CSVEAQGGLEDIYGYTF. In DNA, the CDR3 is TGCAGCGTTGAAGCCCAAGGGGGTTTAGAAGATATCTATGGCTACACCTTC. The rearrangement links TRBV29-1 to TRBJ1-2, with D perhaps matching TRBD1 (6 bases). V lost 1 base and J 4 bases, leaving 22 bases between the germline ends. Germline V gene data show CDR1 as SQVTM and CDR2 as ANQGSEA. This CDR3 has 17 residues.

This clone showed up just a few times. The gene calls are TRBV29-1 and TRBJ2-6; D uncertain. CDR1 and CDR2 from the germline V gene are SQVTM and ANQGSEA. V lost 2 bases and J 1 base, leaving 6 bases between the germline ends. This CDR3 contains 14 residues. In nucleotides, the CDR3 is TGCAGCGTTGAAAGCTGGTCTGGGGCCAACGTCCTGACTTTC. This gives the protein CSVESWSGANVLTF. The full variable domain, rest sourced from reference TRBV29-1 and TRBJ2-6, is SAVISQKPSRDICQRGTSLTIQCQVDSQVTMMFWYRQQPGQSLTLIATANQGSEATYESGFVIDKFPISRPNLTFSTLTVSNMSPEDSSIYLCSVESWSGANVLTFGAGSRLTVL.

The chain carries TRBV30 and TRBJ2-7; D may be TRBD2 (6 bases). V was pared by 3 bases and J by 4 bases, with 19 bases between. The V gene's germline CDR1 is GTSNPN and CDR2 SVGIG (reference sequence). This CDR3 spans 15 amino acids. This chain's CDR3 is CAWSPVRGAQYEQYF. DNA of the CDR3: TGTGCCTGGAGCCCCGTCCGCGGGGCGCAGTACGAGCAGTACTTC.

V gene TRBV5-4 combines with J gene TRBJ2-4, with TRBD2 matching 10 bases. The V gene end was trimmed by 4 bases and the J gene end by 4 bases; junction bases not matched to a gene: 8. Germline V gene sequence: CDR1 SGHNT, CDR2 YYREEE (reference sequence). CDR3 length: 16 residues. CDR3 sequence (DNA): TGTGCCAGCAGCACCCTAGCGGGGGTGGCTAAAAACATTCAGTACTTC. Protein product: CASSTLAGVAKNIQYF. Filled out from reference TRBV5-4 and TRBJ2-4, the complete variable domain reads ETGVTQSPTHLIKTRGQQVTLRCSSQSGHNTVSWYQQALGQGPQFIFQYYREEENGRGNFPPRFSGLQFPNYSSELNVNALELDDSALYLCASSTLAGVAKNIQYFGAGTRLSVL.

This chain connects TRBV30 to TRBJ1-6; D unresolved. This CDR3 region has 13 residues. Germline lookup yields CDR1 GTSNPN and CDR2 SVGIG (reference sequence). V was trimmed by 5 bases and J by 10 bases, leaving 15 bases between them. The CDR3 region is CAWGRLSGSPLHF. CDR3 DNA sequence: TGTGCCTGGGGACGGCTCTCCGGATCACCCCTCCACTTT.

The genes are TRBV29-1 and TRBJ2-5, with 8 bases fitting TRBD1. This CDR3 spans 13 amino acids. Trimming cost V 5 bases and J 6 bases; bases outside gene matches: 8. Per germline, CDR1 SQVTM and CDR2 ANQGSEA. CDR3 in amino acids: CSVRAGGEKTQYF. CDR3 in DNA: TGCAGCGTTAGGGCAGGGGGCGAAAAGACCCAGTACTTC.

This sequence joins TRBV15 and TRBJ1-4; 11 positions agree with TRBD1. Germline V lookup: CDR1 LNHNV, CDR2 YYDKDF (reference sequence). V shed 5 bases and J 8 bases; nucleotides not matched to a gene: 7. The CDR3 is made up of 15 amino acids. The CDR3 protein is CATSATRDRGEKLFF. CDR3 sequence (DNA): TGTGCCACCAGCGCCACGCGGGACAGGGGGGAAAAACTGTTTTTT.

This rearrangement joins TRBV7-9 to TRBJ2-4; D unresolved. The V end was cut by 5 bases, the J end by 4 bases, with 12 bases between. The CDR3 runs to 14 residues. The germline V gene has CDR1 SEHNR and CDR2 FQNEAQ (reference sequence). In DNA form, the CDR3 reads TGTGCCAGCAGCCGGGCGATGGGGAAAAACATTCAGTACTTC. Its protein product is CASSRAMGKNIQYF.

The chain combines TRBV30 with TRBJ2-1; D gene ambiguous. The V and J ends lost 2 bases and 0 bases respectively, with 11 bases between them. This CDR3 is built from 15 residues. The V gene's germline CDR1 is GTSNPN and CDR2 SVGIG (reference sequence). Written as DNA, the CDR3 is TGTGCCTGGAGTTACAAGCGTAGCTCCTACAATGAGCAGTTCTTC. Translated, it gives CAWSYKRSSYNEQFF.

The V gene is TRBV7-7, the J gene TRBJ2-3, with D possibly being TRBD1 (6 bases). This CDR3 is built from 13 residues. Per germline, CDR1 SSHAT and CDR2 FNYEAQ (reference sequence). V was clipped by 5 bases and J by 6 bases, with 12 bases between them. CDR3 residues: CASSGADRDTQYF. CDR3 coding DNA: TGTGCCAGCAGCGGAGCCGACAGGGATACGCAGTATTTT.

This chain's CDR3 is CASSQGDTHTEAFF. The CDR3 coding sequence is TGTGCCAGCAGCCAAGGGGACACCCACACTGAAGCTTTCTTT. The V call is TRBV4-2, the J call TRBJ1-1, with D possibly being TRBD1 (6 bases). The CDR3 extends over 14 amino acids. V dropped 1 base and J dropped 3 bases, with 9 bases sitting between them. In germline, CDR1 is LGHNA, CDR2 YNFKEQ.